The 20 T cell receptor beta chains given below trace back to one sample, sequenced in a study of blood T cell repertoires in COVID-19. Measured with immunoSEQ multiplex PCR; TCRdb has only the in-frame clones, and not every one. The sample contains around 300,000 clones, around 89% of which appear only once. Sequencing was done on a sample of PBMCs or T cells enriched from blood (not recorded which). These receptor sequences come from a woman between 50 and 59 years old who had recovered from COVID-19.

The V call is TRBV29-1, the J call TRBJ2-3; 7 nucleotides align to TRBD2. Germline V gene data show CDR1 as SQVTM and CDR2 as ANQGSEA. The V segment lost 0 bases and the J segment 3 bases; nucleotides outside the gene matches: 3. CDR3 size: 14 residues. CDR3 loop: CSVEDWRETDTQYF. CDR3 DNA: TGCAGCGTTGAAGATTGGCGGGAGACAGATACGCAGTATTTT.

In its sample, this clone was seen a few times. The chain couples TRBV7-2 to TRBJ2-5; no definite D call. V was pared by 1 base and J by 5 bases, with 8 bases between. The length of the CDR3 is 13 residues. In germline, CDR1 is SGHTA, CDR2 FQGNSA. DNA for the CDR3: TGTGCCAGCAGCTTAGTGCGCGAGGAGACCCAGTACTTC. It yields the protein CASSLVREETQYF.

This chain joins TRBV7-2 and TRBJ2-1; 7 bases are a match to TRBD2. Germline loops: CDR1 SGHTA, CDR2 FQGNSA. Trimming took 1 base from V and 8 from J; bases not matched to a gene: 11. The CDR3 contains 16 residues. CDR3 sequence (DNA): TGTGCCAGCAGCTTAGTGCCAGCGGGAAACGGTGATGAGCAGTTCTTC. Its protein is CASSLVPAGNGDEQFF.

This chain links TRBV30 with TRBJ2-2, with TRBD2 matching 7 bases. Losses at the gene ends were 6 bases for V and 2 bases for J; bases not matched to a gene: 3. Germline assignment: CDR1 GTSNPN and CDR2 SVGIG (reference sequence). The CDR3 consists of 13 residues. CDR3 sequence reads: CACTSENTGELFF. As DNA, the CDR3 is TGTGCCTGTACTAGCGAAAACACCGGGGAGCTGTTTTTT.

This rearrangement joins TRBV25-1 to TRBJ2-3; 8 bases agree with TRBD2. Trimming took 8 bases from V and 6 from J; bases not matched to a gene: 7. The CDR3 covers 13 residues. Germline lookup yields CDR1 MGHDK and CDR2 SYGVNS. Here the CDR3 DNA reads TGTGCCAGCGGGACTAGTTTCCGTGATACGCAGTATTTT. This codes for CASGTSFRDTQYF.

In DNA, the CDR3 is TGTGCCAGCAGTTCACTCCGGACAGAAAGTAACACCTTC. It codes for CASSSLRTESNTF. The chain uses TRBV6-5 and TRBJ1-2; a possible D gene is TRBD1 (6 bases). Germline V gene lookup returns CDR1 MNHEY and CDR2 SVGAGI. This CDR3 has 13 residues. Trimming took 4 bases from V and 12 from J, leaving 18 bases between them.

A note on this clone: The same CDR3 arises from other DNA sequences in this sample as well. The chain joins TRBV3-1 (or the pseudogene TRBV3-2) to TRBJ2-1; 7 bases map to TRBD2. CDR1 is LGHDT and CDR2 is YNNKEL in the germline V gene (reference sequence). V dropped 4 bases and J dropped 8; count of bases not matched to a gene: 8. The CDR3 runs 14 residues. This CDR3 is CASSPRTSRDEQFF. The CDR3 coding sequence is TGTGCCAGCAGCCCCCGGACTAGTCGGGATGAGCAGTTCTTC.

This rearrangement joins TRBV7-2 to TRBJ1-1; D not certain. The CDR3 consists of 13 residues. The V and J ends lost 5 bases and 6 bases respectively, with 13 bases between them. Germline values: CDR1 SGHTA, CDR2 FQGNSA. The CDR3 sequence is CASSNINLPEAFF. In nucleotides, the CDR3 is TGTGCCAGCAGCAACATCAACCTTCCTGAAGCTTTCTTT. The variable domain in full, completed from reference TRBV7-2 and TRBJ1-1, reads GAGVSQSPSNKVTEKGKDVELRCDPISGHTALYWYRQSLGQGLEFLIYFQGNSAPDKSGLPSDRFSAERTGGSVSTLTIQRTQQEDSAVYLCASSNINLPEAFFGQGTRLTVV.

This clone was seen a few times. The rearrangement uses TRBV6-5 and TRBJ1-1, with D uncertain. This CDR3 is built from 13 residues. The V gene lost 7 bases and the J gene lost 1 base, with 10 bases spanning the gap. Germline V gene sequence: CDR1 MNHEY, CDR2 SVGAGI. CDR3 sequence (DNA): TGTGCCAGCATCCGAGACAAGAACACTGAAGCTTTCTTT. Translating it yields CASIRDKNTEAFF.

J is TRBJ2-1 and V is TRBV9, with 7 bases fitting TRBD1. CDR1 SGDLS and CDR2 YYNGEE come from the germline V gene. This CDR3 has 16 residues. V shed 4 bases and J 0 bases; nucleotides not matched to a gene: 7. The CDR3: CASSSQGDPSYNEQFF. CDR3 coding DNA: TGTGCCAGCAGCTCCCAGGGGGACCCCTCCTACAATGAGCAGTTCTTC.

The chain combines TRBV5-3 with TRBJ2-1; the D gene is possibly TRBD2 (6 bases). TRBV5-3 qualifies as an ORF whose function is uncertain. The CDR3 runs 17 residues. V dropped 4 bases and J dropped 2 bases, with 19 bases sitting between them. This chain's CDR3 is CARSTLTGSRPYNEQFF. For the CDR3, the DNA is TGTGCCAGAAGCACCCTCACCGGGAGCAGGCCCTACAATGAGCAGTTCTTC.

The rearrangement joins TRBV11-2 to TRBJ2-1; 11 bases are shared with TRBD2. The trim removed 1 base at V and 16 bases at J, leaving 15 bases unmatched. The CDR3 extends over 16 amino acids. The germline V gene encodes CDR1 SGHAT and CDR2 FQNNGV. The CDR3 region is CASSLGTGPRLAGFFF. CDR3 DNA sequence: TGTGCCAGCAGCTTAGGCACCGGGCCAAGACTAGCGGGATTTTTCTTC.

The gene calls are TRBV7-8 and TRBJ1-1, with D unclear. Germline V lookup: CDR1 SGHVS, CDR2 FQNEAQ. Trimming cost V 5 bases and J 3 bases, with 7 bases left between them. This CDR3 has 12 amino acids. The CDR3 reads CASSPHYTEAFF. CDR3 DNA sequence: TGTGCCAGCAGCCCCCATTACACTGAAGCTTTCTTT.

The chain joins TRBV28 to TRBJ1-4; 7 positions agree with TRBD1. V lost 10 bases and J lost 8; bases outside the gene matches: 7. CDR3 length: 12 residues. Germline values: CDR1 MDHEN, CDR2 SYDVKM. In DNA form, the CDR3 reads TGTGCCACCGGGACAGTCCGCGAAAAACTGTTTTTT. Translating gives CATGTVREKLFF.

This chain connects TRBV11-2 to TRBJ1-1, with a possible D match to TRBD1 (5 bases). Per the germline V gene, CDR1 is SGHAT and CDR2 is FQNNGV. V was pared by 5 bases and J by 5 bases, with 12 bases between. This CDR3 has 13 amino acids. The CDR3 bases are TGTGCCAGCAGCCGGGGGGGACGGACTGAAGCTTTCTTT. Translation: CASSRGGRTEAFF.

A word on this clone: The same CDR3 also results from other DNA sequences found in this sample. The genes are TRBV28 and TRBJ1-5; 11 bases fit TRBD1. V lost 6 bases to trimming and J lost 6 bases; unmatched junction nucleotides: 4. This CDR3 has 14 amino acids. Looked up from germline, CDR1 is MDHEN and CDR2 is SYDVKM. As DNA, the CDR3 is TGTGCCAGCAGGGCGGGACAGGGGGGTCAGCCCCAGCATTTT. Amino acids: CASRAGQGGQPQHF.

V and J are TRBV18 and TRBJ2-3; D is possibly TRBD1 (5 bases). Per germline, CDR1 KGHSH and CDR2 LQKENI. There are 13 residues in the CDR3. The V end lost 3 bases, the J end lost 4 bases, and 8 bases lay between the germline ends. Here the CDR3 DNA reads TGTGCCAGCTCACCTAAGACAGCAGATACGCAGTATTTT. It yields the protein CASSPKTADTQYF.

The chain combines TRBV5-1 with TRBJ1-2; D not certain. CDR1 and CDR2 (germline): SGHRS, YFSETQ. The CDR3 extends over 13 amino acids. V was cut by 0 bases and J by 4 bases, with 7 bases left in between. Written as DNA, the CDR3 is TGCGCCAGCAGCTTGGGGCAGATCTATGGCTACACCTTC. It is translated as CASSLGQIYGYTF.

The chain employs TRBV28 and TRBJ1-6, with D maybe TRBD1 (5 bases). Germline CDR1 and CDR2: MDHEN and SYDVKM. The V and J ends lost 2 bases and 6 bases respectively, with 11 bases between them. The CDR3 totals 15 residues. The CDR3 DNA is TGTGCCAGCAGTTTAATTCAGGGCCGTAATTCACCCCTCCACTTT. This codes for CASSLIQGRNSPLHF.

The chain recombines TRBV7-9 with TRBJ1-1; D call uncertain. The V end was cut by 3 bases, the J end by 4 bases, with 12 bases between. The CDR3 spans 14 residues. Germline lookup yields CDR1 SEHNR and CDR2 FQNEAQ (reference sequence). The CDR3 bases are TGTGCCAGCAGCTTCGGGGTTGTGGGCACTGAAGCTTTCTTT. This codes for CASSFGVVGTEAFF.